Sequencing of this T cell receptor beta chain was carried out in a study of blood T cells in healthy people across ages. This clonotype was found many times. Alongside a J-beta primer mix, a sample-barcoded 5' primer served in a second PCR lasting 7 to 11 cycles. TCRdb re-analysed the 5' RACE reads in MiXCR, keeping a single row per CDR3 protein. The sample records some 1,000,000 distinct CDR3 sequences, approximately 25% being singletons. Looked up from germline, CDR1 is ENHRY and CDR2 is SYGVKD. The CDR3 length is 11 residues. V was trimmed by 2 bases and J by 5 bases, leaving 3 bases between them. These records were also assigned to another study, of T cells of mothers and their children.

What was sequenced was blood. This clonotype originated in a girl aged 2 to 9 in good health. V gene TRBV10-3 combines with J gene TRBJ2-5; D unresolved. The CDR3 DNA reads TGTGCCATCAGTGAGGGGGAGACCCAGTACTTC. Amino acids: CAISEGETQYF.